This TCR beta chain appears in the sequencing data of a study of T cells in Graves' hyperthyroidism and ophthalmopathy. Broader study findings: Blood shared most expanded thyroid clonotypes above 0.001. Separation of ophthalmopathy from stable hyperthyroidism was achieved by a 13 V-J model.

V shed 6 bases, J shed 5 bases, and the junction held 7 bases outside the gene matches. CDR3 size: 13 residues. Germline V gene lookup returns CDR1 DFQATT and CDR2 SNEGSKA (reference sequence). This clonotype came up a few times. Its specificity is not known. Amplification targeted TCR beta CDR3 regions from RNA transcripts. TCR CDR3 regions were first amplified by RT-PCR with HTBI primers. TCRdb itself ran the multiplex PCR reads through MiXCR, one entry per CDR3 protein. This table holds roughly 380,000 distinct CDR3 sequences, about 15% found once. Uncontrolled infection, other autoimmune disease, pregnancy or lactation disqualified patients from enrolment.

This TCR derives from a woman in her fifties or sixties with Graves' hyperthyroidism. This rearrangement joins TRBV20-1 to TRBJ2-5, with 9 bases fitting TRBD1. The sample comprised blood. In DNA form, the CDR3 reads TGCAGTGCAAAGACAGGGGGGCTGGAGACCCAGTACTTC. It translates to CSAKTGGLETQYF.